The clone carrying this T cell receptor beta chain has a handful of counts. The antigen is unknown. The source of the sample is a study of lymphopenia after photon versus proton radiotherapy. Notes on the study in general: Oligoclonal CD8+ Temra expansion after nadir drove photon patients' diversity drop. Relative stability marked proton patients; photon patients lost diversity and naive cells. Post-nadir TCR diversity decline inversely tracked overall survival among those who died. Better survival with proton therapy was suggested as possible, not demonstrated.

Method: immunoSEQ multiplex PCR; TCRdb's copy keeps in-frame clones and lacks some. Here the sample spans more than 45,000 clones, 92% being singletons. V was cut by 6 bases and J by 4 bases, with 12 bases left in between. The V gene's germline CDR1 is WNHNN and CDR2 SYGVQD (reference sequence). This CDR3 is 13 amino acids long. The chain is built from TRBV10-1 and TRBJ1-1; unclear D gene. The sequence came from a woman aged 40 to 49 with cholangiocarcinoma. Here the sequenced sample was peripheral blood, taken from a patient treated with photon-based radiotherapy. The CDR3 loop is CASRETRLTEAFF. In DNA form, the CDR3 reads TGCGCCAGCAGGGAGACGAGACTCACTGAAGCTTTCTTT.